The 26 T cell receptor beta chains in this list originate from one sample, sequenced in a study of T-cell memory formation after mild COVID-19. TCRdb re-derived calls from the 5' RACE reads in MiXCR, one entry per CDR3 protein. The data show some 200,000 distinct CDR3 sequences, about 21% seen once. The sample taken for sequencing was PBMCs or a T cell subset sorted from them (not recorded which). The receptors were sampled from an adult woman who had mild COVID-19 (a few samples of this study predate the infection). Cell type and time point are not known.

The chain combines TRBV7-9 with TRBJ1-3; 8 bases align to TRBD1. Germline V gives CDR1 SEHNR, CDR2 FQNEAQ (reference sequence). The CDR3 has 14 residues. With 4 bases clipped from V and 3 bases from J, the junction kept 2 bases outside the gene matches. The CDR3 loop is CASSSDRVGNTIYF. The CDR3 DNA reads as TGTGCCAGCAGCTCGGACAGGGTTGGAAACACCATATATTTT. The complete variable domain, with remaining parts taken from reference TRBV7-9 and TRBJ1-3, reads DTGVSQNPRHKITKRGQNVTFRCDPISEHNRLYWYRQTLGQGPEFLTYFQNEAQLEKSRLLSDRFSAERPKGSFSTLEIQRTEQGDSAMYLCASSSDRVGNTIYFGEGSWLTVV.

CDR3 in DNA: TGTGCCAGCAGTCCCGCGAGTAGCCCAACAGAGACCCAGTACTTC. Its translation: CASSPASSPTETQYF. The rearrangement links TRBV6-5 to TRBJ2-5; no clear D. The germline gives CDR1 MNHEY, CDR2 SVGAGI. Trimming left V 5 bases short and J 4 bases short, with 17 bases between. This CDR3 spans 15 amino acids.

This clonotype has only a few counts. DNA for the CDR3: TGTGCCAGCAGCACGACTAGCGGGAGCTTCAATGAGCAGTTCTTC. It yields the protein CASSTTSGSFNEQFF. The V gene is TRBV13, the J gene TRBJ2-1; 12 positions match TRBD2. V lost 5 bases and J lost 6; bases outside the gene matches: 5. Germline values: CDR1 PRHDT, CDR2 FYEKMQ (reference sequence). CDR3 length: 15 residues.

The chain has TRBV9 and TRBJ2-7, with D possibly being TRBD2 (5 bases). The ends were cut back, 3 bases at V and 0 bases at J, with 13 bases in the middle. Germline CDR1 SGDLS, CDR2 YYNGEE. The length of the CDR3 is 15 residues. The CDR3: CASSASGSSSYEQYF. For the CDR3, the DNA is TGTGCCAGCAGCGCCAGCGGCTCAAGCTCCTACGAGCAGTACTTC.

This chain joins TRBV15 and TRBJ1-5; TRBD1 matches at 9 bases. With 3 bases clipped from V and 2 bases from J, the junction kept 5 bases outside the gene matches. The CDR3 has 16 residues. The V gene's germline CDR1 is LNHNV and CDR2 YYDKDF (reference sequence). As DNA, the CDR3 is TGTGCCACCAGCAGTGACTGGACAGGGGGCAATCAGCCCCAGCATTTT. This sequence encodes CATSSDWTGGNQPQHF.

This clonotype was detected a few times. The chain has TRBV19 and TRBJ2-7; D not certain. CDR1 and CDR2 from the germline V gene are LNHDA and SQIVND (reference sequence). CDR3 length: 11 residues. V lost 10 bases, J lost 5 bases, and 12 bases lay in between. CDR3 sequence reads: CATSDNDEQYF. The CDR3 DNA reads as TGTGCCACGTCCGACAATGACGAGCAGTACTTC.

This clonotype was observed a handful of times. The chain has TRBV20-1 and TRBJ1-5; D is unresolved. Germline V gene data show CDR1 as DFQATT and CDR2 as SNEGSKA (reference sequence). Trimming removed 0 bases from V and 3 bases from J, with 3 bases in between. This CDR3 has 12 amino acids. For the CDR3, the DNA is TGCAGTGCTAGAGAGGTCAATCAGCCCCAGCATTTT. Its protein is CSAREVNQPQHF.

This clonotype was seen a few times. The chain uses TRBV25-1 and TRBJ1-1; D might be TRBD1 (5 bases). The CDR3 consists of 14 residues. Germline values: CDR1 MGHDK, CDR2 SYGVNS. Trimming pared 2 bases from V and 5 bases from J, leaving 12 bases between. CDR3 amino acids: CASSEGGSLTEAFF. DNA of the CDR3: TGTGCCAGCAGTGAAGGGGGTAGTCTTACTGAAGCTTTCTTT.

The table lists this clonotype with a few counts. The V call is TRBV9, the J call TRBJ2-2, with unresolved D. The CDR3 runs to 14 residues. Trimming removed 0 bases from V and 9 bases from J, with 12 bases in between. Germline V lookup: CDR1 SGDLS, CDR2 YYNGEE. Here the CDR3 reads CASSVASLGRELFF. The CDR3 DNA sequence: TGTGCCAGCAGCGTAGCCTCGTTGGGAAGGGAGCTGTTTTTT.

This clonotype has a handful of counts. V and J are TRBV18 and TRBJ2-1, with 12 bases fitting TRBD2. Germline CDR1 and CDR2: KGHSH and LQKENI. The CDR3 runs to 16 residues. J lost 5 bases, V lost 3 bases, and 5 bases had no gene match. CDR3 residues: CASSPWTSGANNEQFF. DNA of the CDR3: TGTGCCAGCTCACCCTGGACTAGCGGGGCCAACAATGAGCAGTTCTTC.

The table lists this clonotype with a few counts. This rearrangement joins TRBV20-1 to TRBJ2-5; 10 nucleotides line up with TRBD2. Trimming took 3 bases from V and 2 from J; bases not matched to a gene: 12. Germline V gives CDR1 DFQATT, CDR2 SNEGSKA (reference sequence). The CDR3 totals 17 residues. DNA for the CDR3: TGCAGTGCTAGCCCCCAGGCTAGCGGGGGCCTACAAGAGACCCAGTACTTC. As protein: CSASPQASGGLQETQYF.

DNA of the CDR3: TGCGCCAGCAGCCAAGTTCAACTAGCGGGGGACAATGAGCAGTTCTTC. Translated, it gives CASSQVQLAGDNEQFF. This chain joins TRBV4-1 and TRBJ2-1, with 11 bases lining up with TRBD2. Germline values: CDR1 MGHRA, CDR2 YSYEKL. This CDR3 has 16 residues. V dropped 1 base and J dropped 5; count of bases not matched to a gene: 4.

V is TRBV27 and J is TRBJ2-3, with TRBD2 matching 15 bases. With 4 bases clipped from V and 0 bases from J, the junction kept 2 bases outside the gene matches. The CDR3 is 17 amino acids. CDR1 and CDR2 from the germline V gene are MNHEY and SMNVEV (reference sequence). CDR3: CASSSGLAGGSTDTQYF. The CDR3 DNA reads TGTGCCAGCAGTTCGGGACTAGCGGGGGGTAGCACAGATACGCAGTATTTT.

The V call is TRBV29-1, the J call TRBJ1-1, with 9 bases identical to TRBD1. CDR3 size: 15 residues. V lost 6 bases, J lost 4 bases, and 12 bases stayed unmatched. The germline gives CDR1 SQVTM, CDR2 ANQGSEA. CDR3 sequence reads: CSVHRGRDVGTEAFF. CDR3 DNA: TGCAGCGTCCACAGGGGGCGGGATGTTGGCACTGAAGCTTTCTTT. The variable domain in full, with the rest retrieved from reference TRBV29-1 and TRBJ1-1, is SAVISQKPSRDICQRGTSLTIQCQVDSQVTMMFWYRQQPGQSLTLIATANQGSEATYESGFVIDKFPISRPNLTFSTLTVSNMSPEDSSIYLCSVHRGRDVGTEAFFGQGTRLTVV.

This clonotype was recorded a few times. The J gene is TRBJ2-7, the V gene TRBV7-9; 9 bases match TRBD1. CDR1 is SEHNR, CDR2 FQNEAQ, per germline (reference sequence). With V trimmed by 5 bases and J by 1 base, 9 bases remained unmatched. The CDR3 sequence is 16 residues long. CDR3 sequence (DNA): TGTGCCAGCAGCACGCCGGGACAGGGTTTTTCCTACGAGCAGTACTTC. Protein sequence: CASSTPGQGFSYEQYF.

There are a few counts of this clonotype. V and J are TRBV2 and TRBJ1-5; D not resolved. The CDR3 extends over 16 amino acids. The V gene's germline CDR1 is SNHLY and CDR2 FYNNEI. The ends were cut back, 0 bases at V and 3 bases at J, with 12 bases in the middle. The DNA for the CDR3 is TGTGCCAGCAGTGAAGCAAGGGCAGGCGTCAATCAGCCCCAGCATTTT. This translates into CASSEARAGVNQPQHF.

V usage is TRBV24-1 and J usage is TRBJ2-3; 7 nucleotides match TRBD2. V trimming: 0 bases; J trimming: 3 bases; junction bases outside the gene matches: 11. In germline, CDR1 is KGHDR, CDR2 SFDVKD. The CDR3 is made up of 18 amino acids. The CDR3 is CATSDLLRSSSGTDTQYF. The DNA of the CDR3 is TGTGCCACCAGTGATTTGCTACGGTCGTCTAGCGGAACAGATACGCAGTATTTT.

This clonotype was seen more than once but under ten times. J is TRBJ2-7 and V is TRBV7-8, with unresolved D. V lost 1 base and J 0 bases, leaving 10 bases between the germline ends. The CDR3 is 15 residues long. Germline V gives CDR1 SGHVS, CDR2 FQNEAQ. The CDR3 DNA sequence: TGTGCCAGCAGCTTAGACTTTGGACGCTCCTACGAGCAGTACTTC. It translates to CASSLDFGRSYEQYF.

This clonotype was recorded a few times. The chain employs TRBV7-9 and TRBJ1-2; tentative D call: TRBD1 (5 bases). Germline CDR1 and CDR2: SEHNR and FQNEAQ (reference sequence). V gave up 4 bases and J gave up 14 bases, with 14 bases separating them. This CDR3 region has 11 residues. This CDR3 is CASSSGTGFTF. CDR3 coding DNA: TGTGCCAGCAGCTCGGGGACCGGCTTTACCTTC.

The genes are TRBV20-1 and TRBJ1-5; D might be TRBD1 (6 bases). With 5 bases removed from V and 0 bases from J, the gap between germline ends came to 11 bases. In germline, CDR1 is DFQATT, CDR2 SNEGSKA (reference sequence). The CDR3 is made up of 14 amino acids. In nucleotides, the CDR3 is TGCAGTGCTGCCCCAGGGGCTAGCAATCAGCCCCAGCATTTT. Its protein product is CSAAPGASNQPQHF.

The gene calls are TRBV3-1 and TRBJ2-1; a weak D match, TRBD2 (5 bases). Trimming left V 4 bases short and J 5 bases short, with 18 bases between. CDR1 is LGHDT and CDR2 is YNNKEL in the germline V gene (reference sequence). The CDR3 has 16 residues. The DNA for the CDR3 is TGTGCCAGCAGCCCCCTTGGGAAGGGCGGGCACAATGAGCAGTTCTTC. Translating gives CASSPLGKGGHNEQFF.

This chain joins TRBV5-1 and TRBJ2-3; 8 bases are a match to TRBD1. The V gene's germline CDR1 is SGHRS and CDR2 YFSETQ. This CDR3 is 16 amino acids long. Unmatched junction bases numbered 8, after V lost 4 bases and J lost 1 base. CDR3: CASSPRTGWGTDTQYF. CDR3 DNA: TGCGCCAGCAGCCCTAGGACAGGGTGGGGCACAGATACGCAGTATTTT.

The CDR3 protein is CSARAQTTYNEQFF. DNA of the CDR3: TGCAGTGCTAGAGCTCAGACCACCTACAATGAGCAGTTCTTC. V gene TRBV20-1 combines with J gene TRBJ2-1; the D is unclear. Trimming took off 1 base at V and 2 bases at J, with 9 bases between the two ends. In germline, CDR1 is DFQATT, CDR2 SNEGSKA (reference sequence). The CDR3 runs to 14 residues.

This clonotype was observed a handful of times. V is TRBV6-5 and J is TRBJ2-3, with a possible D match to TRBD2 (6 bases). The CDR3 consists of 16 residues. Germline-derived CDR1 and CDR2 are MNHEY and SVGAGI. Trimming stripped 3 bases from V and 0 bases from J, with 13 bases between. This chain's CDR3 is CASSYSPGLSTDTQYF. The CDR3, as DNA: TGTGCCAGCAGTTATTCCCCGGGACTCAGCACAGATACGCAGTATTTT.

This chain joins TRBV6-4 and TRBJ1-2; no clear D. CDR3 length: 13 residues. V lost 5 bases and J lost 6, with 13 bases in between. The germline gives CDR1 MRHNA, CDR2 SNTAGT. CDR3 sequence reads: CASSPSGSDGYTF. DNA of the CDR3: TGTGCCAGCAGTCCCAGCGGGAGCGATGGCTACACCTTC.

The CDR3 DNA reads TGCGCCAGCAGCCAAGGGGGAGCCTTGAACACTGAAGCTTTCTTT. Translating gives CASSQGGALNTEAFF. The rearrangement links TRBV4-1 to TRBJ1-1, with D hard to call. Germline assignment: CDR1 MGHRA and CDR2 YSYEKL. CDR3 length equals 15 residues. V lost 1 base and J lost 0, with 9 bases in between.